These 5 T cell receptor beta chains originate from one sample sequenced in a study of blood T cells in healthy people across ages. The authors ran a second PCR of about 6 to 12 cycles using a sample-barcoded 5' primer and a J-beta primer mix. Each CDR3 protein gets one entry after TCRdb re-called the 5' RACE reads with MiXCR. Altogether fewer than 1,000,000 distinct CDR3 sequences are present, around 42% being singletons, with the ten largest covering roughly a fifth. Input material: blood. Receptors were obtained from a man aged 60 to 69 in good health.

This chain uses TRBV11-2 with TRBJ2-1; 8 bases are a match to TRBD2. The length of the CDR3 is 17 residues. Unmatched junction bases numbered 13, after V lost 5 bases and J lost 4 bases. Germline CDR1 is SGHAT and CDR2 is FQNNGV. CDR3: CASSKGVRGGAYNEQFF. CDR3 DNA sequence: TGTGCCAGCAGCAAAGGAGTACGGGGGGGGGCTTACAATGAGCAGTTCTTC.

This chain links TRBV9 with TRBJ2-2; D is unresolved. The V gene's germline CDR1 is SGDLS and CDR2 YYNGEE. Trimming cost V 4 bases and J 6 bases, with 13 bases left between them. The CDR3 length is 14 residues. CDR3 in amino acids: CASSPSNVAGELFF. The CDR3 DNA follows: TGTGCCAGCAGCCCCTCGAACGTCGCCGGGGAGCTGTTTTTT.

The chain has TRBV28 and TRBJ1-2; 11 bases are shared with TRBD1. With V trimmed by 6 bases and J by 7 bases, 10 bases remained unmatched. Germline V gives CDR1 MDHEN, CDR2 SYDVKM. CDR3 size: 15 residues. The CDR3 here is CASSPTAGTGGGYTF. As DNA, the CDR3 is TGTGCCAGCAGCCCAACCGCCGGGACAGGGGGTGGCTACACCTTC.

This clonotype was seen more than once but under ten times. The chain has TRBV2 and TRBJ2-3; D remains unclear. The CDR3 covers 13 residues. The germline V gene encodes CDR1 SNHLY and CDR2 FYNNEI. Trimming removed 4 bases from V and 4 bases from J, with 9 bases in between. The chain's CDR3 is CASSGSNADTQYF. The CDR3 DNA reads TGTGCCAGCAGTGGCAGTAACGCAGATACGCAGTATTTT.

The chain is built from TRBV7-2 and TRBJ1-2; D unresolved. The V end lost 4 bases, the J end lost 2 bases, and 14 bases lay between the germline ends. The length of the CDR3 is 15 residues. CDR1 SGHTA and CDR2 FQGNSA come from the germline V gene. The chain's CDR3 is CASSSGGKGNYGYTF. The CDR3, as DNA: TGTGCCAGCAGCTCGGGCGGAAAGGGAAACTATGGCTACACCTTC.